Sequencing of this T cell receptor beta chain was carried out in a study of T cells after yellow fever vaccination. Study results and limitations: Within FACS-sorted repertoires, abundant clonotypes contaminating from the bulk population could be present.

This clonotype has more than one count but fewer than ten. The antigen remains unidentified. CDR3 size: 14 residues. V was pared by 2 bases and J by 2 bases, with 10 bases between. Germline values: CDR1 MNHEY, CDR2 SMNVEV (reference sequence). TCRdb fed the 5' RACE reads into MiXCR, producing one record per CDR3 protein. The table includes some 500,000 distinct CDR3 sequences, roughly 12% detected once. The sequences come from PBMCs, collected on the day of the yellow fever booster vaccination. This chain connects TRBV27 to TRBJ2-7; D is undetermined. The receptor was isolated from a man aged 25 to 40 who received the YFV17D yellow fever vaccine. CDR3 loop: CASSLSPSAYEQYF. The CDR3 DNA is TGTGCCAGCAGTTTAAGTCCCAGCGCCTACGAGCAGTACTTC.